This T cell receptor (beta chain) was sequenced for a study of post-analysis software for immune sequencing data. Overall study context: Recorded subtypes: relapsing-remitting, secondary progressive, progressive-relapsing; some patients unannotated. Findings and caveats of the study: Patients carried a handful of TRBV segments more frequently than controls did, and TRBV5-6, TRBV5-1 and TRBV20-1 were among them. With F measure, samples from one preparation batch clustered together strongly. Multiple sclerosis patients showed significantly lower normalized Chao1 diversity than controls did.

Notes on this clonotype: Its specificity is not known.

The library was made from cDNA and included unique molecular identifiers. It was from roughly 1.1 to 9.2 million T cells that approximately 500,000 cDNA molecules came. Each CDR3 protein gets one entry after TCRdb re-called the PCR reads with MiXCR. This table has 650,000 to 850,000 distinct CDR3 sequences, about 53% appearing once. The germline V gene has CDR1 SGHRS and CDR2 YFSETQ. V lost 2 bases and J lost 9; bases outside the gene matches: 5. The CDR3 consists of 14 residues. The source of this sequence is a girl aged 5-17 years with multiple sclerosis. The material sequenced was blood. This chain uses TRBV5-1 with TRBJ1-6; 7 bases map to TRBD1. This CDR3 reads CASSLGGPTSPLHF. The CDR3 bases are TGCGCCAGCAGCTTAGGGGGCCCTACTTCACCCCTCCACTTT.